This TCR beta chain was observed in a study of blood T cell repertoires in COVID-19. About the study: Sample material is recorded as cDNA or gDNA derived from T cells, B-cell-depleted T cells, or PBMCs.

The J segment lost 2 bases and the V segment lost 6 bases, leaving 8 bases of the junction unmatched. This CDR3 region has 15 residues. Looked up from germline, CDR1 is MNHEY and CDR2 is SMNVEV (reference sequence). Source study methods: Researchers report that nucleated cell counts were estimated from reference gene primer amplification. Sequencing used immunoSEQ multiplex PCR; TCRdb keeps in-frame clones, though not all of them. V, J and clone size are those of that table, while D and trimming were read from the DNA. The sample consists of over 200,000 clones, just under 90% of them appearing once. Enrolment of Seattle patients took place during active infection, and they were followed longitudinally.

The sample consisted of peripheral blood. The chain uses TRBV27 and TRBJ2-7, with 9 bases aligning to TRBD1. The receptor was isolated from a man aged 25 to 40 with COVID-19, enrolled during active disease. As DNA, the CDR3 is TGTGCCAGCAGCCTCCGGGACAGGGCCGCCTACGAGCAGTACTTC. It specifies CASSLRDRAAYEQYF.